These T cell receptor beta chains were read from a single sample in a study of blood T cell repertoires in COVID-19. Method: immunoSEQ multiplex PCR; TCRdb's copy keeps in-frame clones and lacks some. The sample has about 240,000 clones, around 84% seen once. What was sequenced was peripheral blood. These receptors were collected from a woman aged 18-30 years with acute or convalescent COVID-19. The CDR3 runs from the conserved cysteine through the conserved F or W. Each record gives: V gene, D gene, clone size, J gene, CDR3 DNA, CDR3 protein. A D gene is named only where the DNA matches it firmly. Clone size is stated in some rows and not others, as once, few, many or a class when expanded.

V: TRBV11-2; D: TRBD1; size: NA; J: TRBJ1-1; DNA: TGTGCCAGCAGCTTAGGTCTACAGGGGAGCGCTTTCTTT; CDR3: CASSLGLQGSAFF
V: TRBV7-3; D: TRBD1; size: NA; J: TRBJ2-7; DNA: TGTGCCAGCAGCCTGGACAGGGGCGAGCAGTACTTC; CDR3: CASSLDRGEQYF
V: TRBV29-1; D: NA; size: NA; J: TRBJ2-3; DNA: TGCAGCGTTGAAGAAGTACGGGATGGGACGCAGTATTTT; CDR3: CSVEEVRDGTQYF
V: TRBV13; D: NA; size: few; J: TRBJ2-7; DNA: TGTGCCAGCACCTCATGGGGGGACTACGAGCAGTACTTC; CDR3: CASTSWGDYEQYF
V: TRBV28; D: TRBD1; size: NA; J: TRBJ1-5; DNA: TGTGCCAGCACCCCGGGGACAGAGAATCAGCCCCAGCATTTT; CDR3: CASTPGTENQPQHF
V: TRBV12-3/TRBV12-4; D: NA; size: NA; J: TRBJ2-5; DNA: TGTGCCAGCAGGCGGGCCCAGGAGACCCAGTACTTC; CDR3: CASRRAQETQYF
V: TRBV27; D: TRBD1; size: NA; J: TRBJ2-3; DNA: TGTGCCAGCAGTTTCCTCGGACAGGCCGCATTCAATACGCAGTATTTT; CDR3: CASSFLGQAAFNTQYF
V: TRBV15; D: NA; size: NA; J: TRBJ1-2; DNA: TGTGCCACCAAAGAAGGTGGGCTCTCCTATGGCTACACCTTC; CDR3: CATKEGGLSYGYTF
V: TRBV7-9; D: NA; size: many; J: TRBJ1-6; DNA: TGTGCCAGCAGCTTAGGTGGAGGAAACTCCTATAATTCACCCCTCCACTTT; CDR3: CASSLGGGNSYNSPLHF
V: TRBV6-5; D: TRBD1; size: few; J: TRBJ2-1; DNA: TGTGCCAGCAGTTACTCCCGACAGGGGTATTACAATGAGCAGTTCTTC; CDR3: CASSYSRQGYYNEQFF
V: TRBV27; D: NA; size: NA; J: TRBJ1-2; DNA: TGTGCCAGCAGCACATCGGGGGATGGCTACACCTTC; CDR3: CASSTSGDGYTF
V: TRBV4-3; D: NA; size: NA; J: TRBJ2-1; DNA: TGCGCCAGCAGCCCTGACAGGATTAACTCCTACAATGAGCAGTTCTTC; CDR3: CASSPDRINSYNEQFF
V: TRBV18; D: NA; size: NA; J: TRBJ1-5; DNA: TGTGCCAGCTCACCACAACATTTCAATCAGCCCCAGCATTTT; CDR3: CASSPQHFNQPQHF
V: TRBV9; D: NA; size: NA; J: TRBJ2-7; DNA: TGTGCCAGCAGCGTAGCGGGAGATCAGTACGAGCAGTACTTC; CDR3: CASSVAGDQYEQYF
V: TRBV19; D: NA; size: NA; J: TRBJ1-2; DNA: TGTGCCAGTAGTACCGCGCAGGGGTGGGCTAACTATGGCTACACCTTC; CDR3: CASSTAQGWANYGYTF
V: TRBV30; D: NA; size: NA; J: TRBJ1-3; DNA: TGTGCCTGGAGCGGACAGTTCTCTGGAAACACCATATATTTT; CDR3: CAWSGQFSGNTIYF
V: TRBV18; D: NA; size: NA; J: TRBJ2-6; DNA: TGTGCCAGCTCAGCCGTAGGGGTTTCTGGGGCCAACGTCCTGACTTTC; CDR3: CASSAVGVSGANVLTF
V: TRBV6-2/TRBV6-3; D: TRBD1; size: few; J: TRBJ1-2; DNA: TGTGCCAGCAGTTACTCGACAGGGGGGCTCGTCGGAGGCTACACCTTC; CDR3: CASSYSTGGLVGGYTF
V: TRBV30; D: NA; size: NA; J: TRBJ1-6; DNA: TGTGCCTGGAGTCCAGGGACAAGGTCACCCCTCCACTTT; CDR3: CAWSPGTRSPLHF
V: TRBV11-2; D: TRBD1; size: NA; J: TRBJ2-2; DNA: TGTGCCAGCAGCTTAGTTGGGACAGGGTCCGGGGAGCTGTTTTTT; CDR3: CASSLVGTGSGELFF
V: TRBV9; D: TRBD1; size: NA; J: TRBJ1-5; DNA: TGTGCCAGCAGCGCCGGGACAGCAAATCAGCCCCAGCATTTT; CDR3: CASSAGTANQPQHF
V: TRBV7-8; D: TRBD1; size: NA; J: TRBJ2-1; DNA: TGTGCCAGCAGCTTAGTAAGTAGGGGGCCGTACAATGAGCAGTTCTTC; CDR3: CASSLVSRGPYNEQFF
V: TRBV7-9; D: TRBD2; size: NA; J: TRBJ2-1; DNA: TGTGCCAGCAGCCCCCGGGGACTAGCGGGCAGCCGGGAGCAGTTCTTC; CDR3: CASSPRGLAGSREQFF
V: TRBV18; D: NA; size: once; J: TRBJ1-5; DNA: TGTGCCAGCTCACCAACTACAGGGTACAATCAGCCCCAGCATTTT; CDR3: CASSPTTGYNQPQHF
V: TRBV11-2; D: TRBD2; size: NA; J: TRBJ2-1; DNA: TGTGCCAGCAGCAAAACGGCGGGAGGGTACAATGAGCAGTTCTTC; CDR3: CASSKTAGGYNEQFF
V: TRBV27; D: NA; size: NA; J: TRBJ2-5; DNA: TGTGCCAGCAGTGCCGAGGGTTTTGATGAGACCCAGTACTTC; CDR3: CASSAEGFDETQYF